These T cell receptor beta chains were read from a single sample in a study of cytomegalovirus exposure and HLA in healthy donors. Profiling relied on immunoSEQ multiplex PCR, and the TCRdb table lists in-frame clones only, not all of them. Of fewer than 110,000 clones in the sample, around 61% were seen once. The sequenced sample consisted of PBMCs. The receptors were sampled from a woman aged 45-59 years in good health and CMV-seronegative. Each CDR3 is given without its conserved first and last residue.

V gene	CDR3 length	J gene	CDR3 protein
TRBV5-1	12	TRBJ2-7	ASSSEGQTYEQY
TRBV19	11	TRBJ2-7	ASSNLVGGEQY
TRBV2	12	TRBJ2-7	ASSMGLAGGEQY
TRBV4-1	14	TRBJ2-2	ASSHGLAGVSGELF
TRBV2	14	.	ASKLSIAGGTYEQY
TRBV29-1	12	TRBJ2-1	SVEFLAVDNEQF
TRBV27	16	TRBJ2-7	ASSSQEAVRDNLYEQY
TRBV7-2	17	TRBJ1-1	ASSLRGAVGSGGNTEAF
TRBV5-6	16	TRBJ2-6	ASSSPLGLYSGANVLT
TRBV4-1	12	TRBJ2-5	ASSHGLVSETQY
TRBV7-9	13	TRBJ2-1	ASLVAGSPYNEQF
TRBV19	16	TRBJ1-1	ASSIELGQGPYGDEAF
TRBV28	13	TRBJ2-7	ASSFSDGIRYEQY
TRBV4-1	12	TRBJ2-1	ASSEAGWALEQF
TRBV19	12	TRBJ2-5	ASSMGLVQETQY
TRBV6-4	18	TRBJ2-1	ASSARPGLAGRSSYNEQF
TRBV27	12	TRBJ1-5	ASSSGQFNQPQH
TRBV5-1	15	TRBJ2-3	ASSLYGKGTHTDTQY
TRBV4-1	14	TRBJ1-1	ASSPGESGGRTEAF
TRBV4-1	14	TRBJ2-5	ASSQEGTGVVETQY
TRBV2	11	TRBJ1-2	ASSSGQIYGYT
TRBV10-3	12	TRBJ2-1	AIRNGTHLNEQF
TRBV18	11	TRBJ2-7	ASSPGTSYEQY
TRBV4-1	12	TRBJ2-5	ASSYLTGEETQY
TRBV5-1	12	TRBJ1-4	ASSLQGGVEKLF
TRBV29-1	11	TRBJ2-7	SATSGGAYEQY
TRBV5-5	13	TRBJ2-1	ASSLSPDGDNEQF
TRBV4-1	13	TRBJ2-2	ASSQTQGLTGELF
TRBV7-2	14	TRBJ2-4	ASSLSGPKAKNIQY
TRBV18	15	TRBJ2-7	ASSASPGQASSYEQY
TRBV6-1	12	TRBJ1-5	ASSPTGIYQPQH
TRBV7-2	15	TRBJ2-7	ASSLAASGSSSYEQY
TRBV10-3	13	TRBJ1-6	ATSRDNDRSSPLH
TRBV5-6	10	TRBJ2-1	ASSLQENEQF
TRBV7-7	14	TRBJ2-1	ASSYLQGTPYNEQF
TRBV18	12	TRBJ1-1	ASSRGQGNTEAF
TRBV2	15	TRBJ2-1	ASSEKSGPSWYNEQF
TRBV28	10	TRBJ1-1	ASSFRISEAF
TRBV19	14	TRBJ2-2	ASSGQGSLNTGELF
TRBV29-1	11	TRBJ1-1	SVDSPRSTEAF
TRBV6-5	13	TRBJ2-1	ASSYASSGINEQF
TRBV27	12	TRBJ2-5	ASSLGGGQETQY
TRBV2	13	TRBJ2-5	ASSVRGPYQETQY
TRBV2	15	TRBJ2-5	ASSSAVGREFQETQY
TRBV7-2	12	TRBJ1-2	ASSLGRQGGDYT
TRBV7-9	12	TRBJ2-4	ASSSGTSRNIQY
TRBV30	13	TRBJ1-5	AWSVLAGAQQPQH
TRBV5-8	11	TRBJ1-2	ASRLTGSEGYT
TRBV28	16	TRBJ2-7	ASTSGQIVALWAYEQY
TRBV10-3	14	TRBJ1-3	AISSGHPDSGNTIY
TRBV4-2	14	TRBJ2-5	ASSQEAGQGQETQY
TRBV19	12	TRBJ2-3	ASRARTSGNTQY
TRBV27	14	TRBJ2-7	ASSPRRLAESYEQY
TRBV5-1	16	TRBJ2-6	ASSLSWQGASGANVLT
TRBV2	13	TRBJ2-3	ASMTGGISTDTQY
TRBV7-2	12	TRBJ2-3	ASSLAGGTDTQY
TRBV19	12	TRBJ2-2	ASVERGITGELF
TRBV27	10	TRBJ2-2	ASSLLVGELF
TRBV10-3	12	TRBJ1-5	AISPDRGGQPQH